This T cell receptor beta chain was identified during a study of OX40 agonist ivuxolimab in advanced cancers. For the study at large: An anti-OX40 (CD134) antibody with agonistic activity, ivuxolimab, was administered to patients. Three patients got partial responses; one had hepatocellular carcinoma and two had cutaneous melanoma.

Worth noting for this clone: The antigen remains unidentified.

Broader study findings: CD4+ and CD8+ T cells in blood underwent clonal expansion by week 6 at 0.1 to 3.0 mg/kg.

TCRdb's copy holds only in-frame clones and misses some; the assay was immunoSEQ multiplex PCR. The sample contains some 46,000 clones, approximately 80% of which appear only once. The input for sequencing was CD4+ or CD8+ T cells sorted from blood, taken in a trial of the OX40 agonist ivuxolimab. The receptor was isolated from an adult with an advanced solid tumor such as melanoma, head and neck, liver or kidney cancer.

This CDR3 is CASSLATSGGASYNEQFF. CDR3 coding DNA: TGTGCCAGCAGCTTAGCGACTAGCGGGGGGGCTTCTTACAATGAGCAGTTCTTC. The V and J genes are TRBV7-6 and TRBJ2-1; 14 bases align to TRBD2. Trimming removed 0 bases from V and 4 bases from J; junction bases left unmatched: 5. The CDR3 covers 18 residues. Germline V CDR1 and CDR2: SGHVS, FNYEAQ.